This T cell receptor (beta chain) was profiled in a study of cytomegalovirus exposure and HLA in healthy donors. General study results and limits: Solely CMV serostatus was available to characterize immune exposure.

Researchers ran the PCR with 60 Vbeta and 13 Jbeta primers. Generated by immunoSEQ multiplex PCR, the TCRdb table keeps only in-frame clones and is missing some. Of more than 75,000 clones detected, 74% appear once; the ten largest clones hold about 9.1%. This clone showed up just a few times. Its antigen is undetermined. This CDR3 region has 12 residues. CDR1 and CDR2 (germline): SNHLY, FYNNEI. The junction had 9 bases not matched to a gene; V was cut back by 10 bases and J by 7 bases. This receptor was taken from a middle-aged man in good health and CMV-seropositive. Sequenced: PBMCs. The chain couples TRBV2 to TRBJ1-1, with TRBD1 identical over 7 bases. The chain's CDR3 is CATATGQVEAFF. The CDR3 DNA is TGTGCCACCGCAACCGGACAGGTTGAAGCTTTCTTT.